This note documents a single TCR beta chain sequence. No antigen is known for it. The source of the sample is a study of cytomegalovirus exposure and HLA in healthy donors. Regarding the study as a whole: HLA alleles showed associations with approximately 15,000 TCR beta sequences in a later analysis, at a 0.05 false discovery rate. The study listed approximately 160 cytomegalovirus-associated TCR beta chains. Common viral pathogens seemed to be connected with several of the most significant clusters, according to a later analysis. In vitro checks showed that a few CMV-associated chains really do target CMV antigens.

Primers: 60 Vbeta forward and 13 Jbeta reverse. The table came from immunoSEQ multiplex PCR; TCRdb's copy has only in-frame clones and leaves some out. The repertoire holds around 240,000 clones, with over 80% as singletons. Germline-derived CDR1 and CDR2 are SGHVS and FQNEAQ. Trimming cost V 4 bases and J 7 bases, with 16 bases left between them. CDR3 length: 15 residues. The rearrangement links TRBV7-8 to TRBJ1-4; D is perhaps TRBD1 (5 bases). Sequencing was carried out using PBMCs. The TCR was taken from a woman aged 40 to 50 in good health and CMV-seropositive. This CDR3 is CASSSSGGTGEKLFF. Written as DNA, the CDR3 is TGTGCCAGCAGCTCCAGCGGCGGGACGGGTGAAAAACTGTTTTTT.